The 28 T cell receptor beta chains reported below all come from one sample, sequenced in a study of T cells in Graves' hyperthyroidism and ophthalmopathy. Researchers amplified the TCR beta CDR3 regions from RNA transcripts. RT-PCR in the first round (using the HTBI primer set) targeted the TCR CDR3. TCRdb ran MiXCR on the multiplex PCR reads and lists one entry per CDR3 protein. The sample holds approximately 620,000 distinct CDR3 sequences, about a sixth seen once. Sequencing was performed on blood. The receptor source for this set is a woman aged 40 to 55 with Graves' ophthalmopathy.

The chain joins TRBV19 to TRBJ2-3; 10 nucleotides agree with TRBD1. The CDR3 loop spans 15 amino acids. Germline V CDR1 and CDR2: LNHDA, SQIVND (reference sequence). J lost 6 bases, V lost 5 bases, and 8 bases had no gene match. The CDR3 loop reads CASSPGTGVVDTQYF. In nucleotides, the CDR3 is TGTGCCAGTAGTCCAGGGACAGGGGTCGTGGATACGCAGTATTTT.

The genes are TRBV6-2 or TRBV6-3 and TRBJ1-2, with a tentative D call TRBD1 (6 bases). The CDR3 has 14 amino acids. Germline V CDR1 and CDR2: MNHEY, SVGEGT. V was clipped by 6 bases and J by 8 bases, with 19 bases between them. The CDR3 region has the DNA TGTGCCAGCAGGACGACTGGGACAACAGGGGGCTACACCTTC. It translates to CASRTTGTTGGYTF.

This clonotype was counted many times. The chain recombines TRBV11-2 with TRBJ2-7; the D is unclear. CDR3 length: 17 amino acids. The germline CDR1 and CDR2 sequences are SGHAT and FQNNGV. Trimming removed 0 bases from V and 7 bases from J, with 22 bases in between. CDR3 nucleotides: TGTGCCAGCAGCTTAGATCCTAACGGTAGTCCTCGTGAGGAGCAGTACTTC. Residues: CASSLDPNGSPREEQYF. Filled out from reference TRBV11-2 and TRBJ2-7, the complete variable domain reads EAGVAQSPRYKIIEKRQSVAFWCNPISGHATLYWYQQILGQGPKLLIQFQNNGVVDDSQLPKDRFSAERLKGVDSTLKIQPAKLEDSAVYLCASSLDPNGSPREEQYFGPGTRLTVT.

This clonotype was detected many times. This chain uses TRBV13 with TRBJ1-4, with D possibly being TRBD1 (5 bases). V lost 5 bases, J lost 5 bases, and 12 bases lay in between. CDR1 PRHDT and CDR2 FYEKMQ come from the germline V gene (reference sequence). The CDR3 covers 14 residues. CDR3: CASSRGQVNEKLFF. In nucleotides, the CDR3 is TGTGCCAGCAGCCGCGGACAAGTGAATGAAAAACTGTTTTTT.

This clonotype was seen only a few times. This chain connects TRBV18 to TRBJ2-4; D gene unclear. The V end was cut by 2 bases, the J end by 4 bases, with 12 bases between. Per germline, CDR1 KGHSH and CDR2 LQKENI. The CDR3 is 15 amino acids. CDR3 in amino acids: CASSPMERVKNIQYF. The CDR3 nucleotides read TGTGCCAGCTCACCAATGGAAAGGGTAAAAAACATTCAGTACTTC. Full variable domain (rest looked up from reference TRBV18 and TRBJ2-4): NAGVMQNPRHLVRRRGQEARLRCSPMKGHSHVYWYRQLPEEGLKFMVYLQKENIIDESGMPKERFSAEFPKEGPSILRIQQVVRGDSAAYFCASSPMERVKNIQYFGAGTRLSVL.

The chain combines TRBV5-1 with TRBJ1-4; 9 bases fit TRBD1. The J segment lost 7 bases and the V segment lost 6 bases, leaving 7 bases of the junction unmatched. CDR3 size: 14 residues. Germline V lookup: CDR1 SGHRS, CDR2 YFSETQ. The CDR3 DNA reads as TGCGCCAGCAAACCGGGACAGGGTGGTGAAAAACTGTTTTTT. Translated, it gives CASKPGQGGEKLFF.

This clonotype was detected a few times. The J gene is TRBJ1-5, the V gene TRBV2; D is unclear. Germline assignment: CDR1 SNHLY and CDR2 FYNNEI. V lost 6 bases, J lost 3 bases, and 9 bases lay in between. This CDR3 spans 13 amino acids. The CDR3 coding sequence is TGTGCCAGCAGAGGGCAGCTCAATCAGCCCCAGCATTTT. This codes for CASRGQLNQPQHF.

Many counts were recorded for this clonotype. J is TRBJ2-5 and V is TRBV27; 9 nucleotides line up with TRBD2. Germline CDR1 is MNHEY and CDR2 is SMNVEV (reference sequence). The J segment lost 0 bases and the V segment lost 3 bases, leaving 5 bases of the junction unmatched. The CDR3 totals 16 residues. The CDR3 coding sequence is TGTGCCAGCAGTTTTCGTCTAGCGGGGAACCAAGAGACCCAGTACTTC. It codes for CASSFRLAGNQETQYF.

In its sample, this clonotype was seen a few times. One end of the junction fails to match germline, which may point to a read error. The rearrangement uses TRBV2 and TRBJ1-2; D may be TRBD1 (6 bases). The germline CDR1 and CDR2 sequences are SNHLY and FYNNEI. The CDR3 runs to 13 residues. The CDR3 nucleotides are TGTGCCAGGAGTGTGGGGGGGGCGCGAGGCTACACCTTC. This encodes CARSVGGARGYTF. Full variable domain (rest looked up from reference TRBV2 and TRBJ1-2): EPEVTQTPSHQVTQMGQEVILRCVPISNHLYFYWYRQILGQKVEFLVSFYNNEISEKSEIFDDQFSVERPDGSNFTLKIRSTKLEDSAMYFCARSVGGARGYTFGSGTRLTVV.

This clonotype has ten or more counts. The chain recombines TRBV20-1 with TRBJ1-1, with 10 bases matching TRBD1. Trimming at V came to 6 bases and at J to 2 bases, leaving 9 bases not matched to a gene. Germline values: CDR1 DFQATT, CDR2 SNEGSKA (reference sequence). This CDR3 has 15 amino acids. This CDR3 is CSAMTGGAGNTEAFF. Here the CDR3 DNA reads TGCAGTGCGATGACAGGGGGCGCGGGTAACACTGAAGCTTTCTTT.

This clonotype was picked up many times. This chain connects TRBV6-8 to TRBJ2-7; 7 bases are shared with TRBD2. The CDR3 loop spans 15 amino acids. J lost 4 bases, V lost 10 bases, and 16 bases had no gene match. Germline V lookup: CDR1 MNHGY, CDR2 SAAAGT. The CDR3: CAITTSERESYEQYF. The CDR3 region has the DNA TGTGCCATCACGACATCCGAGCGGGAAAGTTACGAGCAGTACTTC.

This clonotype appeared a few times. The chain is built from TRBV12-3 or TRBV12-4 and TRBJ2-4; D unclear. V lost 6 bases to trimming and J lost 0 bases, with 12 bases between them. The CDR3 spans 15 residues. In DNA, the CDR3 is TGTGCCAGCAGCCGAGAGACACTAGCCAAAAACATTCAGTACTTC. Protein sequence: CASSRETLAKNIQYF.

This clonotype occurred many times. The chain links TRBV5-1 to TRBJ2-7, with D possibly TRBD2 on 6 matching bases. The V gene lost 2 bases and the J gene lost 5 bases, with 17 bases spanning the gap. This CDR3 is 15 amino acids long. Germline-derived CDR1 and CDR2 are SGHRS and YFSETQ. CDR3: CASSFQRREAHEQYF. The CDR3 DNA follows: TGCGCCAGCAGCTTCCAGCGGAGGGAGGCCCACGAGCAGTACTTC.

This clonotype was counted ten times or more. The CDR3 DNA sequence: TGTGCCAGCAGTTCAGCCACTAATACGCAGTATTTT. It encodes CASSSATNTQYF. J is TRBJ2-3 and V is TRBV12-3 or TRBV12-4; D is undetermined. CDR3 size: 12 residues. Trimming stripped 4 bases from V and 7 bases from J, with 9 bases between.

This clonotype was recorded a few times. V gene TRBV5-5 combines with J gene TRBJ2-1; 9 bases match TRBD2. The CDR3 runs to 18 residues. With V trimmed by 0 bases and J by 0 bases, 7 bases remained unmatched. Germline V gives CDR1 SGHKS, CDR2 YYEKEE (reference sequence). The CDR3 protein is CASSLGRLADPSYNEQFF. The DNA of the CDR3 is TGTGCCAGCAGCTTGGGGAGACTAGCGGACCCCTCCTACAATGAGCAGTTCTTC.

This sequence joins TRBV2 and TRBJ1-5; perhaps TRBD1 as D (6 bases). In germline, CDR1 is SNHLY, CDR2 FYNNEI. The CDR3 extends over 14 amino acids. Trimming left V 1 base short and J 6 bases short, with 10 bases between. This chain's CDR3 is CASSEDGGLQPQHF. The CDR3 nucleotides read TGTGCCAGCAGTGAAGATGGGGGGCTTCAGCCCCAGCATTTT. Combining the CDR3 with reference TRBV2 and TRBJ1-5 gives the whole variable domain EPEVTQTPSHQVTQMGQEVILRCVPISNHLYFYWYRQILGQKVEFLVSFYNNEISEKSEIFDDQFSVERPDGSNFTLKIRSTKLEDSAMYFCASSEDGGLQPQHFGDGTRLSIL.

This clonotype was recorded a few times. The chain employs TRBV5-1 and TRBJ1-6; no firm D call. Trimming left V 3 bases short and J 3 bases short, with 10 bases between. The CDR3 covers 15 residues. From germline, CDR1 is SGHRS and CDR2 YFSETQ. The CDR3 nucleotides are TGCGCCAGCAGCTCCGGGGTGGGCTATAATTCACCCCTCCACTTT. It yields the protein CASSSGVGYNSPLHF. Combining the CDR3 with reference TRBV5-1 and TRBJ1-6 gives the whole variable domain KAGVTQTPRYLIKTRGQQVTLSCSPISGHRSVSWYQQTPGQGLQFLFEYFSETQRNKGNFPGRFSGRQFSNSRSEMNVSTLELGDSALYLCASSSGVGYNSPLHFGNGTRLTVT.

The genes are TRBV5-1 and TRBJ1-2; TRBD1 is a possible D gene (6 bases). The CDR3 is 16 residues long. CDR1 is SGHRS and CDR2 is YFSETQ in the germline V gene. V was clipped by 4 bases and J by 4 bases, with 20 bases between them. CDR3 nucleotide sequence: TGCGCCAGCAGCCCCCTCCGGGGGACAAACTTCTATGGCTACACCTTC. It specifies CASSPLRGTNFYGYTF.

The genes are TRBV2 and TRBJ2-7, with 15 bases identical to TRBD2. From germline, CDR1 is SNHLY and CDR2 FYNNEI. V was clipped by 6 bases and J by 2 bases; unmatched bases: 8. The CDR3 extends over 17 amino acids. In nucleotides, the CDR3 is TGTGCCAGCAGCAGACGCGGACTAGCGGGAGGGCCCTACGAGCAGTACTTC. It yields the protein CASSRRGLAGGPYEQYF. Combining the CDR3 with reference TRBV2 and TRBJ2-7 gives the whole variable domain EPEVTQTPSHQVTQMGQEVILRCVPISNHLYFYWYRQILGQKVEFLVSFYNNEISEKSEIFDDQFSVERPDGSNFTLKIRSTKLEDSAMYFCASSRRGLAGGPYEQYFGPGTRLTVT.

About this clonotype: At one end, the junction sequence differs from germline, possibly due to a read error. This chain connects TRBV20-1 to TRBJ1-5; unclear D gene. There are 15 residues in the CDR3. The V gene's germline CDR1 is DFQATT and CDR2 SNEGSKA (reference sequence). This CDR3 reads CSGTRGSGSIQPQHF. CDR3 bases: TGCAGTGGCACGCGGGGTTCGGGAAGCATTCAGCCCCAGCATTTT.

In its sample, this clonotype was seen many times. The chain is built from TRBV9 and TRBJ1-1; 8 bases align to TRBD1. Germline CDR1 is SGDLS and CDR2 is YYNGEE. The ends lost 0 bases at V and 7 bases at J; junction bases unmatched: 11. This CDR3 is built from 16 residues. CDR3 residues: CASSVGMGQAEFEAFF. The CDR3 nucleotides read TGTGCCAGCAGCGTAGGTATGGGACAGGCAGAATTTGAAGCTTTCTTT.

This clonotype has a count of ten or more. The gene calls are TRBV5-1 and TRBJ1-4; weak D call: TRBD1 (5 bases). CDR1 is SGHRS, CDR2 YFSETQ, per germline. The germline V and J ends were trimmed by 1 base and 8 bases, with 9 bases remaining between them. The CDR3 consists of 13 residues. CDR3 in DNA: TGCGCCAGCAGCTTGAGGGGAAGGGAAAAACTGTTTTTT. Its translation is CASSLRGREKLFF.

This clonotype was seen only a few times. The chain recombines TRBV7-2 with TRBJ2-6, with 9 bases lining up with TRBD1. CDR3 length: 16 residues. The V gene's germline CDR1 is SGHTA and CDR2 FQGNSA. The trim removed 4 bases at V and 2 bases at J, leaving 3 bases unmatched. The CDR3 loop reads CASSSTGGTGANVLTF. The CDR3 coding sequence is TGTGCCAGCAGCTCAACAGGGGGCACTGGGGCCAACGTCCTGACTTTC.

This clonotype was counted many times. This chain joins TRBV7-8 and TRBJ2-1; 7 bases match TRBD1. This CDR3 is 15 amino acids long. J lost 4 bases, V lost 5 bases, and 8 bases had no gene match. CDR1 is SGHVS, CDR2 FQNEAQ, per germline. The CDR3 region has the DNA TGTGCCAGCAGCACCCGACAGGGTGGGTACAATGAGCAGTTCTTC. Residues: CASSTRQGGYNEQFF. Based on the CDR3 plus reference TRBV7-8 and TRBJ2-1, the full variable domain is GAGVSQSPRYKVAKRGQDVALRCDPISGHVSLFWYQQALGQGPEFLTYFQNEAQLDKSGLPSDRFFAERPEGSVSTLKIQRTQQEDSAVYLCASSTRQGGYNEQFFGPGTRLTVL.

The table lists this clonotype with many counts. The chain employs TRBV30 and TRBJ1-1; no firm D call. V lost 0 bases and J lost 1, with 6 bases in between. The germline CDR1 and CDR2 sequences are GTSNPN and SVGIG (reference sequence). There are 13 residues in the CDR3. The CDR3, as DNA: TGTGCCTGGAGTGTTACCGAGAACACTGAAGCTTTCTTT. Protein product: CAWSVTENTEAFF.

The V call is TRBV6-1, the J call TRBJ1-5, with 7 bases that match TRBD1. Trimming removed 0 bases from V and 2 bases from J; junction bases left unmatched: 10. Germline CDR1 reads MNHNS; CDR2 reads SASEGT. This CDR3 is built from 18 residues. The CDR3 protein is CASSEATDREDGNQPQHF. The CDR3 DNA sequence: TGTGCCAGCAGTGAAGCGACCGACAGGGAGGATGGCAATCAGCCCCAGCATTTT.

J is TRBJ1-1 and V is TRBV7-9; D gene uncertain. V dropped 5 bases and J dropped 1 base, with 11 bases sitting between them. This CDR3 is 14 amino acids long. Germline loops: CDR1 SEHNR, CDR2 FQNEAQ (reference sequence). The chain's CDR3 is CASSPQVGNTEAFF. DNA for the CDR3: TGTGCCAGCAGCCCCCAGGTGGGGAACACTGAAGCTTTCTTT.

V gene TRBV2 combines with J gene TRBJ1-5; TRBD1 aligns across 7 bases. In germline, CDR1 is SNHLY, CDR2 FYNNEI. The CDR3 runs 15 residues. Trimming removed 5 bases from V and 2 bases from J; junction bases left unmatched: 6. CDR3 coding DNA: TGTGCCAGCAGTCAGGGGGATTTAGGCAATCAGCCCCAGCATTTT. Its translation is CASSQGDLGNQPQHF.